In its sample, the clone carrying this T cell receptor beta chain was seen a few times. The antigen is not known. This sample was taken from a study of shared clonotypes between healthy human individuals. Study background: The study enrolled a couple of women and three men aged 18 to 49.

Assay execution proceeded at the deep level. Clones were read by immunoSEQ multiplex PCR, and TCRdb kept only the in-frame ones, dropping some. The sample lists under 350,000 clones, around 87% occurring once. CD8 memory was a combination of CD45RO+ cells and CCR7-negative CD45RA+ TemRA cells. Study observations and caveats: Deeper or shallower sequencing was expected to change how clonotypes are shared among donors.

The source is a man between 18 and 35 years old in good health. What was sequenced was memory CD8+ T cells sorted from blood. Subset given: CD45RO+ cells pooled with CCR7-negative TemRA cells.

CDR3 protein: CASSLVGIHRIYGYTF. The CDR3 bases are TGTGCCAGCAGCCTGGTCGGGATCCACAGGATCTATGGCTACACCTTC. J is TRBJ1-2 and V is TRBV7-9, with D possibly TRBD1 on 5 matching bases. This CDR3 has 16 residues. CDR1 and CDR2 (germline): SEHNR, FQNEAQ (reference sequence). V was trimmed by 5 bases and J by 4 bases, leaving 20 bases between them.